This TCR beta chain is drawn from a study of graft-versus-host responses after intestinal transplantation. TCRdb's table, derived via immunoSEQ multiplex PCR, lists solely in-frame clones and lacks some. The sample contains some 90,000 clones, 80% to 95% of which appear only once. The CDR3 consists of 16 residues. Germline V gene lookup returns CDR1 MDHEN and CDR2 SYDVKM. V shed 8 bases, J shed 5 bases, and the junction held 14 bases outside the gene matches. General observations from the study: Ileal or blood samples showed some GvH clones first, and such clones were also found in recipient marrow.

About this clone itself: Its antigen remains unidentified.

This receptor was taken from a human donor who was the organ donor for an intestinal transplant. The material was unstimulated CD8+ T cells sorted from spleen or lymph node cells, obtained before transplant. V and J are TRBV28 and TRBJ2-5; 10 positions match TRBD2. As DNA, the CDR3 is TGTGCCAGCTCACCGGGACTAGCGAGGGGTAGTGAGACCCAGTACTTC. It encodes CASSPGLARGSETQYF.